Each of the 16 T cell receptor beta chains below was sequenced from the same sample in a study of control samples from healthy donors and cancer patients. Only in-frame clones appear in the TCRdb table, and some are missing; sequencing was by immunoSEQ multiplex PCR. The sample contains about 160,000 clones, over 95% of which appear only once. The source material was blood. Every receptor here comes from a woman in her twenties or thirties in good health.

The CDR3 here is CASGRVGSYNEQFF. CDR3 bases: TGTGCCAGCGGACGGGTAGGCTCCTACAATGAGCAGTTCTTC. The chain joins TRBV28 to TRBJ2-1; D remains unclear. With 8 bases removed from V and 0 bases from J, the gap between germline ends came to 11 bases. Looked up from germline, CDR1 is MDHEN and CDR2 is SYDVKM. The CDR3 length is 14 residues.

This chain uses TRBV6-5 with TRBJ1-5; D is ambiguous. Trimming removed 6 bases from V and 6 bases from J, with 15 bases in between. The length of the CDR3 is 14 residues. The germline V gene encodes CDR1 MNHEY and CDR2 SVGAGI. The CDR3 spells CASSPRTGGQPQHF. The CDR3 DNA is TGTGCCAGCAGCCCGAGGACGGGCGGTCAGCCCCAGCATTTT.

J is TRBJ2-5 and V is TRBV7-3; D perhaps matches TRBD2 (6 bases). The V and J ends lost 6 bases and 2 bases respectively, with 7 bases between them. The CDR3 length is 12 residues. CDR1 and CDR2 (germline): SGHTA, FQGTGA. CDR3 DNA: TGTGCCAGCAGTAGCGGACAAGAGACCCAGTACTTC. Translation: CASSSGQETQYF. The full variable domain, its missing parts supplied by reference TRBV7-3 and TRBJ2-5, is GAGVSQTPSNKVTEKGKYVELRCDPISGHTALYWYRQSLGQGPEFLIYFQGTGAADDSGLPNDRFFAVRPEGSVSTLKIQRTERGDSAVYLCASSSGQETQYFGPGTRLLVL.

The chain employs TRBV19 and TRBJ1-6; TRBD1 matches at 8 bases. Looked up from germline, CDR1 is LNHDA and CDR2 is SQIVND (reference sequence). V lost 1 base to trimming and J lost 9 bases; unmatched junction nucleotides: 5. The CDR3 consists of 15 residues. The CDR3 loop is CASSIGGTGGSPLHF. The DNA of the CDR3 is TGTGCCAGTAGTATAGGCGGGACAGGAGGTTCACCCCTCCACTTT. Using reference TRBV19 and TRBJ1-6 for the parts outside the CDR3, the full variable domain is DGGITQSPKYLFRKEGQNVTLSCEQNLNHDAMYWYRQDPGQGLRLIYYSQIVNDFQKGDIAEGYSVSREKKESFPLTVTSAQKNPTAFYLCASSIGGTGGSPLHFGNGTRLTVT.

The chain couples TRBV24-1 to TRBJ2-3; D is undetermined. The germline gives CDR1 KGHDR, CDR2 SFDVKD. The CDR3 is made up of 13 amino acids. Trimming pared 3 bases from V and 1 base from J, leaving 4 bases between. CDR3 nucleotide sequence: TGTGCCACCAGTGATGCCGGCACAGATACGCAGTATTTT. Translation gives CATSDAGTDTQYF.

This chain uses TRBV27 with TRBJ2-2; 10 nucleotides line up with TRBD1. The CDR3 length is 17 residues. Germline V gene sequence: CDR1 MNHEY, CDR2 SMNVEV (reference sequence). Germline trimming cut 0 bases from V and 4 bases from J; bases unmatched to any gene: 5. The CDR3 region has the DNA TGTGCCAGCAGTTTATCCGGGACAGGGGTTCGCACCGGGGAGCTGTTTTTT. Residues: CASSLSGTGVRTGELFF.

This chain connects TRBV21-1 to TRBJ2-1. TRBV21-1 is deemed a pseudogene. The CDR3 runs to 12 residues. CDR3 protein: CASSKEGGEQFF. CDR3 coding DNA: TGTGCCAGCAGCAAAGAGGGGGGCGAGCAGTTCTTC.

The chain uses TRBV3-1 (or the pseudogene TRBV3-2) and TRBJ2-7; 12 positions agree with TRBD2. Per the germline V gene, CDR1 is LGHDT and CDR2 is YNNKEL (reference sequence). Trimming at V came to 0 bases and at J to 5 bases, leaving 5 bases not matched to a gene. There are 16 residues in the CDR3. The CDR3 nucleotides read TGTGCCAGCAGCCAAGAGGGAAGACTAGCGGGAGACGAGCAGTACTTC. It is translated as CASSQEGRLAGDEQYF.

The V and J genes are TRBV6-5 and TRBJ1-4; a possible D gene is TRBD1 (5 bases). The CDR3 length is 15 residues. CDR1 is MNHEY and CDR2 is SVGAGI in the germline V gene. Between the trimmed V and J ends, which lost 0 bases and 1 base, there was a span of 6 bases. In DNA, the CDR3 is TGTGCCAGCAGTTACTCGGGGGGAACTAATGAAAAACTGTTTTTT. Its protein product is CASSYSGGTNEKLFF.

V usage is TRBV2 and J usage is TRBJ1-2, with 8 bases matching TRBD1. The CDR3 length is 13 residues. CDR1 is SNHLY and CDR2 is FYNNEI in the germline V gene. J was trimmed by 7 bases and V by 11 bases; bases with no gene match: 12. CDR3 loop: CAGKKQGVTGYTF. CDR3 bases: TGTGCCGGAAAAAAACAGGGGGTCACTGGCTACACCTTC.

V and J are TRBV6-5 and TRBJ2-7; D gene uncertain. There are 13 residues in the CDR3. From germline, CDR1 is MNHEY and CDR2 SVGAGI. Trimming cost V 6 bases and J 0 bases, with 9 bases left between them. CDR3 in DNA: TGTGCCAGCAGACCCAAGTCCTCCTACGAGCAGTACTTC. Translating it yields CASRPKSSYEQYF.

This chain connects TRBV29-1 to TRBJ2-7, with 9 bases that match TRBD2. The CDR3 runs 13 residues. CDR1 is SQVTM, CDR2 ANQGSEA, per germline. With V trimmed by 6 bases and J by 1 base, 4 bases remained unmatched. The CDR3 coding sequence is TGCAGCGTGCGGACTAGCGAATCCTACGAGCAGTACTTC. Its protein is CSVRTSESYEQYF.

The rearrangement uses TRBV19 and TRBJ2-5; 7 positions agree with TRBD1. CDR1 is LNHDA, CDR2 SQIVND, per germline (reference sequence). The CDR3 runs to 18 residues. V lost 5 bases to trimming and J lost 2 bases; unmatched junction nucleotides: 17. In nucleotides, the CDR3 is TGTGCCAGTAGTCTTCAATTTGTGGGGACAGATGATCAAGAGACCCAGTACTTC. This translates into CASSLQFVGTDDQETQYF.

The V gene is TRBV29-1, the J gene TRBJ2-5, with a tentative D call TRBD2 (5 bases). This CDR3 has 13 amino acids. Per germline, CDR1 SQVTM and CDR2 ANQGSEA. The V end was cut by 4 bases, the J end by 5 bases, with 14 bases between. The CDR3 loop is CSVVRVFAETQYF. The CDR3 bases are TGCAGCGTTGTGAGGGTTTTCGCGGAGACCCAGTACTTC.

For the CDR3, the DNA is TGTGCCACCAGGGGAGGGGGATCTTACAATGAGCAGTTCTTC. It yields the protein CATRGGGSYNEQFF. The chain uses TRBV28 and TRBJ2-1; D might be TRBD2 (7 bases). The V end lost 10 bases, the J end lost 4 bases, and 17 bases lay between the germline ends. CDR3 length equals 14 residues. The germline CDR1 and CDR2 sequences are MDHEN and SYDVKM.

In this sample, this clone turned up once. This chain uses TRBV25-1 with TRBJ2-1; D not resolved. The CDR3 spans 15 residues. The V end was cut by 5 bases, the J end by 0 bases, with 11 bases between. Germline V gene data show CDR1 as MGHDK and CDR2 as SYGVNS. The CDR3 nucleotides are TGTGCCAGCAGTTTCACGGATAGCTCCTACAATGAGCAGTTCTTC. Protein: CASSFTDSSYNEQFF.